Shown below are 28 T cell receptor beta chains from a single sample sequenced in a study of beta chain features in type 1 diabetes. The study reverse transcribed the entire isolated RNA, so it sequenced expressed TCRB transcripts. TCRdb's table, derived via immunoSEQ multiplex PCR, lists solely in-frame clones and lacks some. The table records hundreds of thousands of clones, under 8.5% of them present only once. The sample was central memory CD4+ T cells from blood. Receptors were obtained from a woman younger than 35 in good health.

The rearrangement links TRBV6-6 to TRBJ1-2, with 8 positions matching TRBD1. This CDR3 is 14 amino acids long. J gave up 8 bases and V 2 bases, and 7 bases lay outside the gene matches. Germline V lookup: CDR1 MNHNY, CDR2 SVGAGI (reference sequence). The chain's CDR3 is CASSYPTGDDGYTF. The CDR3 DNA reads TGTGCCAGCAGTTACCCGACAGGGGATGACGGCTACACCTTC.

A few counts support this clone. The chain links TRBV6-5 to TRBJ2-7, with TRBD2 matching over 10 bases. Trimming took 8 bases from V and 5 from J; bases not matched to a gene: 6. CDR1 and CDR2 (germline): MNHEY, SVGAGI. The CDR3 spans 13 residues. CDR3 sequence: CASRLAGVDEQYF. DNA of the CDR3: TGTGCCAGCCGGCTAGCGGGAGTAGACGAGCAGTACTTC.

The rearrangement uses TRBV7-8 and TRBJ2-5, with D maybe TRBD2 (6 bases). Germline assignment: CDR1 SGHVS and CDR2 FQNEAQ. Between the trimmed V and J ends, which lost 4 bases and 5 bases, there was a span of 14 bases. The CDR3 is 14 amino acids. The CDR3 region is CASSSVGGAETQYF. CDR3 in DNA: TGTGCCAGCAGCTCGGTCGGGGGAGCTGAGACCCAGTACTTC. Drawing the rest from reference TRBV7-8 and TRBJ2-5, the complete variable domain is GAGVSQSPRYKVAKRGQDVALRCDPISGHVSLFWYQQALGQGPEFLTYFQNEAQLDKSGLPSDRFFAERPEGSVSTLKIQRTQQEDSAVYLCASSSVGGAETQYFGPGTRLLVL.

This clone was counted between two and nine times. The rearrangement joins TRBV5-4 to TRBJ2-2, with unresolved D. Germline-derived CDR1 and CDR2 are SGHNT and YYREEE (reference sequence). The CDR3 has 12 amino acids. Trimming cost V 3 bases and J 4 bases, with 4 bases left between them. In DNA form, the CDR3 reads TGTGCCAGCAGCTCAAGCACCGGGGAGCTGTTTTTT. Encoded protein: CASSSSTGELFF.

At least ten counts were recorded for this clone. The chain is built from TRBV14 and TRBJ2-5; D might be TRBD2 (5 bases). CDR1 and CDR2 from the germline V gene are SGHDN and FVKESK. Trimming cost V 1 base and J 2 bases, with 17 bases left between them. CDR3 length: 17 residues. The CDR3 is CASSQVHNSEGQETQYF. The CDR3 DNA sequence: TGTGCCAGCAGCCAAGTCCATAACTCCGAGGGACAAGAGACCCAGTACTTC. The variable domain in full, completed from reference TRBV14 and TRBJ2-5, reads EAGVTQFPSHSVIEKGQTVTLRCDPISGHDNLYWYRRVMGKEIKFLLHFVKESKQDESGMPNNRFLAERTGGTYSTLKVQPAELEDSGVYFCASSQVHNSEGQETQYFGPGTRLLVL.

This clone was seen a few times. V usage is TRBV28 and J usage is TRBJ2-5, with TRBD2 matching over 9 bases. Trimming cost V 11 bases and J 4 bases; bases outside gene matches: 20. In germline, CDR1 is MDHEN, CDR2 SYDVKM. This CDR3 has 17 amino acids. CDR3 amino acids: CACRQGAGGRSGETQYF. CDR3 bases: TGTGCCTGCCGGCAAGGGGCGGGAGGGCGATCAGGAGAGACCCAGTACTTC.

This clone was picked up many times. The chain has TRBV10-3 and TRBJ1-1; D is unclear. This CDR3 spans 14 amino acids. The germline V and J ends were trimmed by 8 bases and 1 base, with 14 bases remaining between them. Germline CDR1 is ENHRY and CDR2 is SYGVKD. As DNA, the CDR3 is TGTGCCATCCGTTCCGAGCAGTCGAACACTGAAGCTTTCTTT. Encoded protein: CAIRSEQSNTEAFF.

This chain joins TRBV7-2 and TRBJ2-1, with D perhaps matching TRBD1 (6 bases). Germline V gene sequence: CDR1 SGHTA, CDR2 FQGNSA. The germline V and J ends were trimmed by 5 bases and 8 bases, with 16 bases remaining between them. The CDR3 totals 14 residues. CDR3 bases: TGTGCCAGCAGCCCCCAAGGGGGTATAGATGAGCAGTTCTTC. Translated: CASSPQGGIDEQFF.

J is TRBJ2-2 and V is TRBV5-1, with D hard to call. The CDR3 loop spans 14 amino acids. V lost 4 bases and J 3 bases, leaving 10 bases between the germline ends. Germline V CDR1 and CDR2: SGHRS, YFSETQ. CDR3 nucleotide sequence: TGCGCCAGCAGCAAAAACATAGACACCGGGGAGCTGTTTTTT. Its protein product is CASSKNIDTGELFF. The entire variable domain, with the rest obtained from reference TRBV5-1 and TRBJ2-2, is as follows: KAGVTQTPRYLIKTRGQQVTLSCSPISGHRSVSWYQQTPGQGLQFLFEYFSETQRNKGNFPGRFSGRQFSNSRSEMNVSTLELGDSALYLCASSKNIDTGELFFGEGSRLTVL.

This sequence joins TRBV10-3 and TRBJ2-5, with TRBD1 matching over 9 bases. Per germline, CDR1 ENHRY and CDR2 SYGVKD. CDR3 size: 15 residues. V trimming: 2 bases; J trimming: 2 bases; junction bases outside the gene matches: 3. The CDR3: CAISEATGGQETQYF. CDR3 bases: TGTGCCATCAGTGAGGCGACAGGGGGACAAGAGACCCAGTACTTC.

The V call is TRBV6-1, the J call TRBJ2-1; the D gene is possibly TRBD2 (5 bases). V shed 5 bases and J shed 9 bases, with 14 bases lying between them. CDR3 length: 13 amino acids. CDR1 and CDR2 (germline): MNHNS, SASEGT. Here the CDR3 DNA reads TGTGCCAGCAGTCAAGGACTGCACCTTGAGCAGTTCTTC. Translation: CASSQGLHLEQFF.

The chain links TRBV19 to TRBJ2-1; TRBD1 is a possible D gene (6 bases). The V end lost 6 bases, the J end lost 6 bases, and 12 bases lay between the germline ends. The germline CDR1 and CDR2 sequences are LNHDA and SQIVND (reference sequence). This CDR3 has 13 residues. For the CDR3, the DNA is TGTGCCAGTAGCCAGACAGGCGGCAATGAGCAGTTCTTC. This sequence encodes CASSQTGGNEQFF.

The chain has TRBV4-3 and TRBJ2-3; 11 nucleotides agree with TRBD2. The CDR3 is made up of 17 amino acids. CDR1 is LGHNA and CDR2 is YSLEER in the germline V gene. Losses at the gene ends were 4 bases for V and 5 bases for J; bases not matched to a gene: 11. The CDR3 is CASSPQATSGRGDTQYF. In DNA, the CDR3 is TGCGCCAGCAGCCCGCAAGCCACTAGCGGGAGAGGAGATACGCAGTATTTT.

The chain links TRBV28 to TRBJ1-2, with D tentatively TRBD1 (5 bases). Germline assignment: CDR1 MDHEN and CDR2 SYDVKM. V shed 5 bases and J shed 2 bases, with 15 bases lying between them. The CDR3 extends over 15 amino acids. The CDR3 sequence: CASSNLDSLNYGYTF. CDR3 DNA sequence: TGTGCCAGCAGTAACCTCGACAGCCTGAACTATGGCTACACCTTC.

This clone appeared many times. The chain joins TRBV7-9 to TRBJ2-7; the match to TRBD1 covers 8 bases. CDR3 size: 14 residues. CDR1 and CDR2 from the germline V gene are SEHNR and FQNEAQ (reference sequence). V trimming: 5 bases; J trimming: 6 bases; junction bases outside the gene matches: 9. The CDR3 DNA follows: TGTGCCAGCAGCCAGGGGGACAGGTGGTCCGAGCAGTACTTC. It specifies CASSQGDRWSEQYF.

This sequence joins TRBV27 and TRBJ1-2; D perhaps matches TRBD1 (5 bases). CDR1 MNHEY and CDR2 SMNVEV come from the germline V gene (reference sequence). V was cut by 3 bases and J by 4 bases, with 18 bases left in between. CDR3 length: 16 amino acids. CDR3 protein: CASSLQPSGTVYGYTF. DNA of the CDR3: TGTGCCAGCAGTTTGCAGCCCTCCGGGACGGTCTATGGCTACACCTTC.

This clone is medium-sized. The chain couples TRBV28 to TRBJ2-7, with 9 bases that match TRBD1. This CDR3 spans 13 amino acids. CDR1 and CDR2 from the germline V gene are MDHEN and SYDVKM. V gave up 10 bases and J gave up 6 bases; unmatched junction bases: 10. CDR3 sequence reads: CATRPGQGFEQYF. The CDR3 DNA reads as TGTGCCACCAGACCGGGACAGGGCTTCGAGCAGTACTTC.

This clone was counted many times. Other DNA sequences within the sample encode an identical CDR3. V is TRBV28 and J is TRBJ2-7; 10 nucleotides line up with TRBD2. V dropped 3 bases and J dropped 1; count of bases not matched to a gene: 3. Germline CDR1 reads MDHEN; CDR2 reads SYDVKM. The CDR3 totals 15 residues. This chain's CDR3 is CASSLWTSGSYEQYF. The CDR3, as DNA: TGTGCCAGCAGTTTGTGGACTAGCGGTTCCTACGAGCAGTACTTC.

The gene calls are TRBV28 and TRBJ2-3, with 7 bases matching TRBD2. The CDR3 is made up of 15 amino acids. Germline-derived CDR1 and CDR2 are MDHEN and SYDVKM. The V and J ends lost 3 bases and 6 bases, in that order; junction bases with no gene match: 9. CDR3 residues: CASSFGRAVPDTQYF. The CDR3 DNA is TGTGCCAGCAGTTTTGGGAGGGCGGTCCCTGATACGCAGTATTTT.

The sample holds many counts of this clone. The CDR3, as DNA: TGTGCCAGCAGCTTGGTTGCGGGAGGGCTTGGGGAGCAGTTCTTC. Residues: CASSLVAGGLGEQFF. The V call is TRBV5-4, the J call TRBJ2-1, with 9 bases matching TRBD2. The CDR3 is made up of 15 amino acids. Trimming at V came to 0 bases and at J to 10 bases, leaving 8 bases not matched to a gene. Germline V gene sequence: CDR1 SGHNT, CDR2 YYREEE (reference sequence).

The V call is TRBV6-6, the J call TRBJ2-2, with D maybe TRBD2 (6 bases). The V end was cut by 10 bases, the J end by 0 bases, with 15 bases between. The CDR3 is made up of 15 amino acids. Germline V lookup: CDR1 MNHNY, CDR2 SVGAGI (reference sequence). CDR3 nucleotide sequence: TGTGCCACAATACCGGGACTCGCGAACACCGGGGAGCTGTTTTTT. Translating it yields CATIPGLANTGELFF.

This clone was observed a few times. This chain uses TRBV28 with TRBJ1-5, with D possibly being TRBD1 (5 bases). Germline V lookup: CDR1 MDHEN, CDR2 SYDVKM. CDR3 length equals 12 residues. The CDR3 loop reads CAADTSQQPQHF. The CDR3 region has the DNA TGTGCAGCGGACACCAGTCAGCAGCCCCAGCATTTT.

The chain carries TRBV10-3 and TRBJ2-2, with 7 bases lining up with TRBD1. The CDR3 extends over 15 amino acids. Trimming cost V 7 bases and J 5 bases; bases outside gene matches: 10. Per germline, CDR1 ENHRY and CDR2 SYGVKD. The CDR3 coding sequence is TGTGCCATCATGGCAGGGGGACATTTGACCGGGGAGCTGTTTTTT. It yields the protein CAIMAGGHLTGELFF.

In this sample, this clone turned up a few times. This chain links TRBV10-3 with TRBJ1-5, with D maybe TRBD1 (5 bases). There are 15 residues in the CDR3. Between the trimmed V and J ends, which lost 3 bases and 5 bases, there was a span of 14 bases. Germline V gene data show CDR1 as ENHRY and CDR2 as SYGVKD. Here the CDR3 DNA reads TGTGCCATCAGTGAATTTCGGGACCGAGATCAGCCCCAGCATTTT. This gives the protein CAISEFRDRDQPQHF.

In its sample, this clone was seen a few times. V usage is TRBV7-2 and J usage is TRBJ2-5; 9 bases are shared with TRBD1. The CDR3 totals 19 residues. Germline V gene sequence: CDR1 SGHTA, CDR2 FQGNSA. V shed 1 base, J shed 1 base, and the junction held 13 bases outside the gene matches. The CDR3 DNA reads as TGTGCCAGCAGCTTAGGCCCCGGGACAGGGCAGAAACTCCAAGAGACCCAGTACTTC. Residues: CASSLGPGTGQKLQETQYF.

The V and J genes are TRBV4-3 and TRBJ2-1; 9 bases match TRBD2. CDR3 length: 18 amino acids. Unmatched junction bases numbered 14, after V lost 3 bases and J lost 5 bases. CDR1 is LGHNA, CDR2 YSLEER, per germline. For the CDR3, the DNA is TGCGCCAGCAGCCAGGGGATTAGCGGGAGTAGTCTCCACAATGAGCAGTTCTTC. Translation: CASSQGISGSSLHNEQFF.

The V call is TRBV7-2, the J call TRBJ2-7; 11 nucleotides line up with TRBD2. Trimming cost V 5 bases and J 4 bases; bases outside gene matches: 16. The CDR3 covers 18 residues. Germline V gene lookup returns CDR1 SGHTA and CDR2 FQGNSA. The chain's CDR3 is CASSLVGGSGRAQYEQYF. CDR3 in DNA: TGTGCCAGCAGCCTAGTGGGTGGTAGCGGGAGGGCCCAGTACGAGCAGTACTTC.

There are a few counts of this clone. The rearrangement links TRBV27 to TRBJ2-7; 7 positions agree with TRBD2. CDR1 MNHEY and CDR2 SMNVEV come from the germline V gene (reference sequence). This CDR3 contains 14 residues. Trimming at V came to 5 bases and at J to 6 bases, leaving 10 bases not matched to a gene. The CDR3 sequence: CASSKLARLGEQYF. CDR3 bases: TGTGCCAGCAGTAAACTAGCGCGGTTGGGCGAGCAGTACTTC.